Listed below are T cell receptor beta chains from one sample, sequenced in a study of T cells in lung cancer brain metastases. Assay: immunoSEQ multiplex PCR; the TCRdb copy retains only in-frame clones and omits some. The table records several thousand clones, 86% of them present only once. Sequenced input: tumor tissue from the primary lung tumor. The receptors shown here come from a man in his fifties or sixties with non-small cell lung cancer. The CDR3 runs from the conserved cysteine through the conserved F or W. Each record gives: V gene, D gene, J gene, clone size, CDR3 protein, CDR3 DNA. A D gene is named only where the DNA matches it firmly. Some rows have no size entry. The others give once, few or many, or a class for an expanded clone.

V gene: TRBV6-1; D gene: .; J gene: TRBJ2-7; clone size: .; CDR3 protein: CASSEYIGAGEQYF; CDR3 DNA: TGTGCCAGCAGTGAATACATAGGGGCAGGCGAGCAGTACTTC
V gene: TRBV30; D gene: .; J gene: TRBJ2-7; clone size: .; CDR3 protein: CAWSVSRGGYEQYF; CDR3 DNA: TGTGCCTGGAGTGTAAGCAGGGGCGGGTACGAGCAGTACTTC
V gene: TRBV19; D gene: .; J gene: TRBJ1-2; clone size: .; CDR3 protein: CASRPFGRPSTNYGYTF; CDR3 DNA: TGTGCCAGTAGACCCTTCGGGCGGCCCTCAACTAACTATGGCTACACCTTC
V gene: TRBV27; D gene: .; J gene: TRBJ2-2; clone size: once; CDR3 protein: CASSSRPTSGGHYGELFF; CDR3 DNA: TGTGCCAGCAGTTCGAGACCCACCTCCGGGGGGCATTATGGGGAGCTGTTTTTT
V gene: TRBV20-1; D gene: .; J gene: TRBJ1-4; clone size: .; CDR3 protein: CSVPDREKLFF; CDR3 DNA: TGCAGTGTCCCCGACAGAGAAAAACTGTTTTTT
V gene: TRBV19; D gene: .; J gene: TRBJ2-2; clone size: .; CDR3 protein: CASAGANTGELFF; CDR3 DNA: TGTGCCAGCGCAGGAGCCAACACCGGGGAGCTGTTTTTT
V gene: TRBV5-6; D gene: TRBD1; J gene: TRBJ1-4; clone size: .; CDR3 protein: CASSGAGQGTEKLFF; CDR3 DNA: TGTGCCAGCAGCGGAGCGGGACAGGGGACTGAAAAACTGTTTTTT
V gene: TRBV29-1; D gene: .; J gene: TRBJ1-2; clone size: .; CDR3 protein: CSVGLVWQINLNYGYTF; CDR3 DNA: TGCAGCGTTGGATTGGTATGGCAGATAAATCTCAACTATGGCTACACCTTC
V gene: TRBV2; D gene: .; J gene: TRBJ2-2; clone size: .; CDR3 protein: CARTGLMNTGELFF; CDR3 DNA: TGTGCCAGGACGGGACTTATGAACACCGGGGAGCTGTTTTTT
V gene: TRBV29-1; D gene: .; J gene: TRBJ1-2; clone size: few; CDR3 protein: CSVGSYTF; CDR3 DNA: TGCAGCGTGGGAAGCTACACCTTC
V gene: TRBV27; D gene: TRBD1; J gene: TRBJ1-6; clone size: .; CDR3 protein: CASSPRGPYNSPLHF; CDR3 DNA: TGTGCCAGCAGTCCCAGGGGGCCGTATAATTCACCCCTCCACTTT
V gene: TRBV11-1; D gene: TRBD1; J gene: TRBJ2-7; clone size: .; CDR3 protein: CASSNPGTGSYEQYF; CDR3 DNA: TGTGCCAGCAGCAACCCGGGGACAGGTTCCTACGAGCAGTACTTC
V gene: TRBV19; D gene: .; J gene: TRBJ1-5; clone size: .; CDR3 protein: CASTMGSGPRGNQPQHF; CDR3 DNA: TGTGCCAGTACGATGGGATCGGGACCCCGAGGAAATCAGCCCCAGCATTTT
V gene: TRBV5-5; D gene: .; J gene: TRBJ1-4; clone size: .; CDR3 protein: CASSSTPRATRREKLFF; CDR3 DNA: TGTGCCAGCAGCTCTACTCCCCGGGCCACCCGGAGGGAAAAACTGTTTTTT
V gene: TRBV7-9; D gene: .; J gene: TRBJ2-6; clone size: .; CDR3 protein: CASSLGETGANVLTF; CDR3 DNA: TGTGCCAGCAGCTTAGGGGAAACTGGGGCCAACGTCCTGACTTTC
V gene: TRBV4-1; D gene: .; J gene: TRBJ1-4; clone size: .; CDR3 protein: CASSQVATNEKLFF; CDR3 DNA: TGCGCCAGCAGCCAAGTCGCTACTAATGAAAAACTGTTTTTT
V gene: TRBV30; D gene: .; J gene: TRBJ2-7; clone size: .; CDR3 protein: CAWSVSSSYEQYF; CDR3 DNA: TGTGCCTGGAGTGTTAGTAGTTCCTACGAGCAGTACTTC
V gene: TRBV19; D gene: .; J gene: TRBJ2-3; clone size: .; CDR3 protein: CASSRTGTDTQYF; CDR3 DNA: TGTGCCAGTAGTAGGACAGGCACAGATACGCAGTATTTT
V gene: TRBV7-9; D gene: TRBD1; J gene: TRBJ2-7; clone size: once; CDR3 protein: CASSLDRNEQYF; CDR3 DNA: TGTGCCAGCAGCTTGGACAGGAACGAGCAGTACTTC
V gene: TRBV7-3; D gene: TRBD2; J gene: TRBJ2-3; clone size: once; CDR3 protein: CASSLMFLAGGDTDTQYF; CDR3 DNA: TGTGCCAGCAGCTTAATGTTCCTAGCGGGGGGGGACACAGATACGCAGTATTTT
V gene: TRBV5-1; D gene: TRBD1; J gene: TRBJ2-3; clone size: .; CDR3 protein: CASSLGQVNTDTQYF; CDR3 DNA: TGCGCCAGCAGTTTGGGACAGGTGAACACAGATACGCAGTATTTT
V gene: TRBV20-1; D gene: .; J gene: TRBJ1-1; clone size: .; CDR3 protein: CSAGQRRAFF; CDR3 DNA: TGCAGTGCTGGACAGAGGAGGGCTTTCTTT
V gene: TRBV11-2; D gene: .; J gene: TRBJ2-3; clone size: .; CDR3 protein: CASKHPGRDTQYF; CDR3 DNA: TGTGCCAGCAAACATCCGGGGAGAGATACGCAGTATTTT
V gene: TRBV30; D gene: .; J gene: TRBJ1-1; clone size: .; CDR3 protein: CAGSGWDPMNTEAFF; CDR3 DNA: TGTGCCGGTAGCGGATGGGACCCCATGAACACTGAAGCTTTCTTT
V gene: TRBV7-2; D gene: TRBD1; J gene: TRBJ1-4; clone size: .; CDR3 protein: CASSFGGGGNEKLFF; CDR3 DNA: TGTGCCAGCAGCTTCGGAGGGGGCGGGAATGAAAAACTGTTTTTT
V gene: TRBV29-1; D gene: .; J gene: TRBJ1-1; clone size: .; CDR3 protein: CSATGMNTEAFF; CDR3 DNA: TGCAGCGCTACAGGAATGAACACTGAAGCTTTCTTT
V gene: TRBV11-2; D gene: TRBD2; J gene: TRBJ2-2; clone size: .; CDR3 protein: CASSLPSGGWDTGELFF; CDR3 DNA: TGTGCCAGCAGCTTACCTAGCGGGGGGTGGGACACCGGGGAGCTGTTTTTT
V gene: TRBV27; D gene: TRBD1; J gene: TRBJ2-6; clone size: .; CDR3 protein: CASSLGWTGAGDSGANVLTF; CDR3 DNA: TGTGCCAGCAGTTTAGGGTGGACAGGGGCCGGAGACTCTGGAGCCAACGTCCTGACTTTC
V gene: TRBV5-4; D gene: .; J gene: TRBJ2-7; clone size: .; CDR3 protein: CASSTGRNYEQYF; CDR3 DNA: TGTGCCAGCAGCACGGGACGGAACTACGAACAGTACTTC
V gene: TRBV5-4; D gene: .; J gene: TRBJ2-2; clone size: .; CDR3 protein: CASSSRNTGELFF; CDR3 DNA: TGTGCCAGCAGCAGCAGGAACACCGGGGAGCTGTTTTTT
V gene: TRBV14; D gene: .; J gene: TRBJ1-2; clone size: .; CDR3 protein: CASSPWSRSSGYTF; CDR3 DNA: TGTGCCAGCAGCCCCTGGAGCAGGTCGTCTGGCTACACCTTC
V gene: TRBV5-6; D gene: .; J gene: TRBJ1-2; clone size: .; CDR3 protein: CASSFSYGYTF; CDR3 DNA: TGTGCCAGCAGCTTTAGTTATGGCTACACCTTC
V gene: TRBV29-1; D gene: TRBD2; J gene: TRBJ2-3; clone size: .; CDR3 protein: CSVGLAGVLYTQYF; CDR3 DNA: TGCAGCGTTGGGCTAGCGGGGGTCCTTTATACGCAGTATTTT
V gene: TRBV5-4; D gene: .; J gene: TRBJ2-5; clone size: .; CDR3 protein: CASSLDRKETQYF; CDR3 DNA: TGTGCCAGCAGCTTGGACAGAAAAGAGACCCAGTACTTC
V gene: TRBV27; D gene: .; J gene: TRBJ2-3; clone size: .; CDR3 protein: CASSLSRPDTQYF; CDR3 DNA: TGTGCCAGCAGTTTATCGAGACCAGATACGCAGTATTTT
V gene: TRBV28; D gene: .; J gene: TRBJ2-6; clone size: once; CDR3 protein: CASSRPLGASGANVLTF; CDR3 DNA: TGTGCCAGCAGCCGACCACTCGGCGCCTCTGGGGCCAACGTCCTGACTTTC
V gene: TRBV18; D gene: .; J gene: TRBJ1-2; clone size: once; CDR3 protein: CASSPPSIFYGYTF; CDR3 DNA: TGTGCCAGCTCACCACCCTCCATTTTCTATGGCTACACCTTC
V gene: TRBV30; D gene: .; J gene: TRBJ1-2; clone size: .; CDR3 protein: CAWSVKSGSGYTF; CDR3 DNA: TGTGCCTGGAGTGTAAAGTCGGGGAGTGGCTACACCTTC
V gene: TRBV2; D gene: .; J gene: TRBJ2-3; clone size: .; CDR3 protein: CASTVTEHRTDTQYF; CDR3 DNA: TGTGCCAGCACCGTGACAGAACACCGCACAGATACGCAGTATTTT
V gene: TRBV19; D gene: .; J gene: TRBJ1-3; clone size: .; CDR3 protein: CASTERGSSGNTIYF; CDR3 DNA: TGTGCCAGTACCGAAAGAGGCAGCTCTGGAAACACCATATATTTT
V gene: TRBV27; D gene: .; J gene: TRBJ2-1; clone size: .; CDR3 protein: CAPREPTGYNEQFF; CDR3 DNA: TGTGCCCCCAGAGAACCCACAGGGTACAATGAGCAGTTCTTC
V gene: TRBV7-9; D gene: TRBD1; J gene: TRBJ2-7; clone size: .; CDR3 protein: CASRQDRGSEQYF; CDR3 DNA: TGTGCCAGCAGACAAGACAGGGGGAGCGAGCAGTACTTC
V gene: TRBV19; D gene: TRBD2; J gene: TRBJ2-1; clone size: .; CDR3 protein: CASSMTSGDYNEQFF; CDR3 DNA: TGTGCCAGTAGTATGACTAGCGGGGACTACAATGAGCAGTTCTTC
V gene: TRBV18; D gene: .; J gene: TRBJ1-6; clone size: .; CDR3 protein: CASSPTAGNNSPLHF; CDR3 DNA: TGTGCCAGCTCACCAACCGCAGGGAATAATTCACCCCTCCACTTT
V gene: TRBV5-6; D gene: .; J gene: TRBJ2-6; clone size: .; CDR3 protein: CASNRLSGANVLTF; CDR3 DNA: TGTGCCAGCAACCGATTGTCTGGGGCCAACGTCCTGACTTTC
V gene: TRBV10-3; D gene: TRBD1; J gene: TRBJ2-7; clone size: .; CDR3 protein: CAISGGGTGMEQYF; CDR3 DNA: TGTGCCATCAGTGGGGGCGGGACAGGGATGGAGCAGTACTTC
V gene: TRBV7-3; D gene: .; J gene: TRBJ1-3; clone size: .; CDR3 protein: CASSLTGRNSGNTIYF; CDR3 DNA: TGTGCCAGCAGCTTAACTGGCAGAAACTCTGGAAACACCATATATTTT
V gene: TRBV2; D gene: TRBD2; J gene: TRBJ2-5; clone size: .; CDR3 protein: CASDLAGGRETQYF; CDR3 DNA: TGTGCCAGCGACTTAGCGGGGGGACGAGAGACCCAGTACTTC